This note documents a single TCR beta chain sequence. The antigen remains unidentified. Germline CDR1 reads MDHEN; CDR2 reads SYDVKM. J was trimmed by 5 bases and V by 8 bases; bases with no gene match: 7. This CDR3 is 14 amino acids long. Method: immunoSEQ multiplex PCR; TCRdb's copy keeps in-frame clones and lacks some. This table has 130,000 to 150,000 clones, approximately 89% appearing once. The sample is drawn from a study of T cell responses to AZD1222 COVID-19 vaccine. Study findings and constraints: Females outnumbered males among donors, who were mostly white British; clonal diversity was possibly underestimated. Vaccine-associated CD4 TCRs spanned spike, dominant at 160-218 and 743-854. Samples come after the peak T cell response, not at day 14. Baseline testing showed seropositivity in only 6 or 7 AZD1222 recipients.

Sequences were derived from peripheral blood, sampled 28 days after the second AZD1222 dose. This sequence was found in an adult who received the AZD1222 COVID-19 vaccine. This chain uses TRBV28 with TRBJ1-2; 11 bases are a match to TRBD1. The CDR3 nucleotides read TGTGCCAGCGGGACGGGACAGGGGGATTATGGCTACACCTTC. Translating gives CASGTGQGDYGYTF.